What follows are 4 T cell receptor beta chains derived from one specimen sequenced in a study of blood T cell repertoires in COVID-19. Data came from immunoSEQ multiplex PCR; TCRdb stores just in-frame clones and leaves some out. The data show 200,000 to 250,000 clones, 84% seen once. The sample taken for sequencing was peripheral blood. The receptors come from a woman of 80 years or more with COVID-19, enrolled during active disease.

This chain uses TRBV5-1 with TRBJ1-4; TRBD1 matches at 9 bases. The CDR3 contains 14 residues. CDR1 is SGHRS, CDR2 YFSETQ, per germline. J lost 8 bases, V lost 4 bases, and 6 bases had no gene match. The CDR3, as DNA: TGCGCCAGCAGCGAACAGGGGGCGGGCGAAAAACTGTTTTTT. It encodes CASSEQGAGEKLFF.

The gene calls are TRBV6-5 and TRBJ1-2; no reliable D call. The germline V gene encodes CDR1 MNHEY and CDR2 SVGAGI. The CDR3 totals 13 residues. Trimming took 5 bases from V and 4 from J, leaving 11 bases between them. The CDR3 region is CASSPLRGYGYTF. In DNA, the CDR3 is TGTGCCAGCAGTCCCCTCCGCGGCTATGGCTACACCTTC.

This clone was observed a handful of times. The chain joins TRBV9 to TRBJ2-3; 12 bases are a match to TRBD2. In germline, CDR1 is SGDLS, CDR2 YYNGEE. The CDR3 sequence is 19 residues long. The ends lost 0 bases at V and 2 bases at J; junction bases unmatched: 10. Written as DNA, the CDR3 is TGTGCCAGCAGCGTAGGTCTAGCGGGAGGGCCGGTTACCACAGATACGCAGTATTTT. As protein: CASSVGLAGGPVTTDTQYF.

The gene calls are TRBV5-1 and TRBJ2-1; D may be TRBD1 (5 bases). Germline-derived CDR1 and CDR2 are SGHRS and YFSETQ. V was clipped by 3 bases and J by 13 bases, with 20 bases between them. The CDR3 has 14 residues. CDR3 bases: TGCGCCAGCAGCTCGTCTGGTCCGGACACCCCCCAGTTCTTC. Translating gives CASSSSGPDTPQFF.